This TCR beta chain was profiled in a study of T-cell reconstitution after alpha-beta-depleted transplantation in children. A TCRbeta library incorporating unique molecular identifiers was prepared. One entry per CDR3 protein results from TCRdb running MiXCR on the PCR reads. The sample consists of about 400,000 distinct CDR3 sequences, approximately 20% of them appearing once. Germline V gene sequence: CDR1 MGHRA, CDR2 YSYEKL. The CDR3 has 14 amino acids. Trimming stripped 1 base from V and 7 bases from J, with 8 bases between. The receptor's source is a human donor who donated a stem cell graft to a child with acute myeloid leukemia. The chain is built from TRBV4-1 and TRBJ1-6; D remains unclear. The specimen comprised PBMCs from the stem cell graft donor, sampled from the stem cell graft. CDR3 DNA: TGCGCCAGCAGCCAAGGGACGGGAAATTCACCCCTCCACTTT. The encoded protein is CASSQGTGNSPLHF.